The 21 T cell receptor beta chains below were found in one sample sequenced in a study of CD8 T cells in ankylosing spondylitis (dated by TCRdb to 2015 to 2018). The research as a whole found: Blood from ankylosing spondylitis patients appeared to be characterized by a TCR beta motif composed of roughly 8 highly homologous amino acid variants.

Libraries came from 5' RACE. For sequencing, an Illumina HiSeq 2500 was employed. TCRdb reanalyzed the raw reads on its own, using fastp at Q25 for trimming and MiXCR for clone calling, and kept in-frame beta chains. Every entry covers one CDR3 protein and lists the most common genes and DNA from its rows. The sample has around 770,000 distinct CDR3 sequences on record, about 20% of them singletons. Around 19% of the sample lies in the top ten. No antigen has been assigned to these receptors. Sequenced sample: blood, either unsorted or a sorted T cell fraction (not recorded which). The receptors stem from a male donor with ankylosing spondylitis.

This clonotype has more than one count but fewer than ten. The CDR3: CASSPNRAYSSPEKLFF. DNA for the CDR3: TGTGCCAGCAGTCCGAACCGGGCCTACTCAAGCCCTGAAAAACTGTTTTTT. This chain connects TRBV12-3 or TRBV12-4 to TRBJ1-4, with D unclear. This CDR3 region has 17 residues. The germline V and J ends were trimmed by 5 bases and 7 bases, with 23 bases remaining between them.

The genes are TRBV7-8 and TRBJ2-7, with D perhaps matching TRBD2 (5 bases). Germline V gene data show CDR1 as SGHVS and CDR2 as FQNEAQ. With 5 bases removed from V and 6 bases from J, the gap between germline ends came to 17 bases. This CDR3 is 14 amino acids long. CDR3 coding DNA: TGTGCCAGCAGCCCGAAACCGCTAGCTCCCGAGCAGTACTTC. It yields the protein CASSPKPLAPEQYF.

The chain has TRBV12-3 or TRBV12-4 and TRBJ1-1, with D perhaps matching TRBD1 (5 bases). V was shortened by 5 bases and J by 5 bases, with 18 bases between the two germline ends. The CDR3 length is 15 residues. The CDR3 loop reads CASSRGALGITEAFF. For the CDR3, the DNA is TGTGCCAGCAGTAGAGGGGCCTTGGGGATAACTGAAGCTTTCTTT.

The chain uses TRBV7-2 and TRBJ1-2; 7 bases agree with TRBD1. Looked up from germline, CDR1 is SGHTA and CDR2 is FQGNSA. The CDR3 has 16 amino acids. J gave up 4 bases and V 0 bases, and 8 bases lay outside the gene matches. Here the CDR3 reads CASSLAQYRDSYGYTF. The CDR3 coding sequence is TGTGCCAGCAGCTTAGCCCAATACCGGGACAGCTATGGCTACACCTTC.

The chain links TRBV18 to TRBJ1-6; TRBD1 is a possible D gene (5 bases). The CDR3 runs 13 residues. Trimming removed 3 bases from V and 7 bases from J, with 7 bases in between. CDR1 is KGHSH, CDR2 LQKENI, per germline. The CDR3 DNA reads as TGTGCCAGCTCACCGGGGCCGAATTCACCCCTCCACTTT. Its translation: CASSPGPNSPLHF.

This chain links TRBV7-3 with TRBJ2-1; no firm D call. Trimming cost V 0 bases and J 0 bases, with 6 bases left between them. This CDR3 comprises 15 residues. Germline loops: CDR1 SGHTA, CDR2 FQGTGA. CDR3 sequence reads: CASSLTVSSYNEQFF. As DNA, the CDR3 is TGTGCCAGCAGCTTAACCGTGAGCTCCTACAATGAGCAGTTCTTC.

The chain carries TRBV6-2 or TRBV6-3 and TRBJ2-4; D uncertain. Trimming pared 2 bases from V and 14 bases from J, leaving 10 bases between. Germline assignment: CDR1 MNHEY and CDR2 SVGEGT. This CDR3 comprises 11 residues. CDR3 sequence reads: CASSYLGSEYF. Here the CDR3 DNA reads TGTGCCAGCAGTTACCTAGGGTCCGAGTACTTC.

This clonotype was detected a few times. This chain connects TRBV3-1 to TRBJ1-3; no definite D call. The ends were cut back, 4 bases at V and 2 bases at J, with 6 bases in the middle. CDR1 LGHDT and CDR2 YNNKEL come from the germline V gene (reference sequence). This CDR3 has 13 residues. The chain's CDR3 is CASSRGTGNTIYF. Here the CDR3 DNA reads TGTGCCAGCAGCCGGGGAACTGGAAACACCATATATTTT.

The chain uses TRBV12-3 or TRBV12-4 and TRBJ1-5; D is undetermined. Trimming cost V 1 base and J 3 bases, with 7 bases left between them. This CDR3 has 14 residues. The CDR3 sequence: CASSLGVNNQPQHF. As DNA, the CDR3 is TGTGCCAGCAGTTTAGGAGTAAACAATCAGCCCCAGCATTTT.

This clonotype was seen ten or more times. The chain uses TRBV6-5 and TRBJ2-6, with D possibly being TRBD1 or TRBD2 (5 bases each). This CDR3 is built from 15 residues. Trimming stripped 2 bases from V and 0 bases from J, with 5 bases between. Looked up from germline, CDR1 is MNHEY and CDR2 is SVGAGI. CDR3 sequence: CASSYGGSGANVLTF. Written as DNA, the CDR3 is TGTGCCAGCAGTTACGGGGGCTCTGGGGCCAACGTCCTGACTTTC.

The V gene is TRBV2, the J gene TRBJ2-5, with D possibly being TRBD1 (5 bases). CDR3 length: 12 amino acids. Per the germline V gene, CDR1 is SNHLY and CDR2 is FYNNEI. Trimming stripped 8 bases from V and 1 base from J, with 8 bases between. CDR3 in amino acids: CASGAVQETQYF. CDR3 nucleotides: TGTGCCAGCGGGGCCGTCCAAGAGACCCAGTACTTC. Looking up the rest from reference TRBV2 and TRBJ2-5 gives the full variable domain: EPEVTQTPSHQVTQMGQEVILRCVPISNHLYFYWYRQILGQKVEFLVSFYNNEISEKSEIFDDQFSVERPDGSNFTLKIRSTKLEDSAMYFCASGAVQETQYFGPGTRLLVL.

V is TRBV5-6 and J is TRBJ2-3; D gene ambiguous. V dropped 4 bases and J dropped 0 bases, with 12 bases sitting between them. CDR3 size: 15 residues. Germline CDR1 SGHDT, CDR2 YYEEEE. CDR3 DNA: TGTGCCAGCAGCGCTCGGATCGTTAGCACAGATACGCAGTATTTT. This encodes CASSARIVSTDTQYF.

This clonotype was seen a few times. This chain connects TRBV5-1 to TRBJ1-1, with a possible D match to TRBD1 (5 bases). The CDR3 is 14 amino acids. The ends were cut back, 7 bases at V and 2 bases at J, with 15 bases in the middle. CDR1 is SGHRS, CDR2 YFSETQ, per germline. The CDR3 sequence: CASRSGGTNTEAFF. The CDR3 DNA sequence: TGCGCCAGCCGCTCCGGGGGAACAAACACTGAAGCTTTCTTT.

This clonotype turned up a few times. The chain joins TRBV12-3 or TRBV12-4 to TRBJ2-7; D is uncertain. The V end lost 3 bases, the J end lost 5 bases, and 5 bases lay between the germline ends. This CDR3 has 11 residues. The CDR3 coding sequence is TGTGCCAGCAGTTTCTCTGACGAGCAGTACTTC. Amino acids: CASSFSDEQYF.

The chain joins TRBV5-1 to TRBJ2-3; maybe TRBD1 (5 bases). The V end was cut by 1 base, the J end by 0 bases, with 9 bases between. Germline loops: CDR1 SGHRS, CDR2 YFSETQ. The CDR3 length is 15 residues. CDR3 sequence reads: CASSLLQASTDTQYF. The CDR3 DNA sequence: TGCGCCAGCAGCTTGTTACAGGCCAGCACAGATACGCAGTATTTT.

The chain carries TRBV4-1 and TRBJ2-7; 10 bases match TRBD1. The CDR3 sequence is 17 residues long. The V and J ends lost 4 bases and 4 bases, in that order; junction bases with no gene match: 13. Germline CDR1 and CDR2: MGHRA and YSYEKL. DNA of the CDR3: TGCGCCAGCAGCCCAGGGACCTTGGGACAGGGGCAATACGAGCAGTACTTC. The encoded protein is CASSPGTLGQGQYEQYF.

The rearrangement uses TRBV7-9 and TRBJ2-2, with D possibly matching TRBD2 (5 bases). The germline V gene has CDR1 SEHNR and CDR2 FQNEAQ (reference sequence). This CDR3 has 17 amino acids. Trimming removed 5 bases at V and 6 bases at J, with 22 bases between. CDR3 sequence (DNA): TGTGCCAGCAGCCCTGTCGGAGGAGAACCACGAGCCGGGGAGCTGTTTTTT. This translates into CASSPVGGEPRAGELFF.

Only a few counts were recorded for this clonotype. The chain links TRBV6-1 to TRBJ2-7, with 9 bases matching TRBD1. The CDR3 consists of 16 residues. Trimming removed 6 bases from V and 1 base from J; junction bases left unmatched: 10. Germline CDR1 MNHNS, CDR2 SASEGT. DNA for the CDR3: TGTGCCAGCAGGGCGATAGAGGGACAGGGTTCCTACGAGCAGTACTTC. Its protein product is CASRAIEGQGSYEQYF.

V and J are TRBV4-1 and TRBJ2-7, with a tentative D call TRBD2 (6 bases). CDR1 and CDR2 (germline): MGHRA, YSYEKL. V was cut by 0 bases and J by 3 bases, with 12 bases left in between. The CDR3 extends over 15 amino acids. The CDR3 reads CASSQEEGLYYEQYF. The CDR3 nucleotides are TGCGCCAGCAGCCAAGAGGAGGGACTCTACTACGAGCAGTACTTC.

This chain connects TRBV12-3 or TRBV12-4 to TRBJ1-2; a possible D gene is TRBD1 (6 bases). The CDR3 is 15 residues long. The ends were cut back, 8 bases at V and 2 bases at J, with 18 bases in the middle. CDR3 sequence reads: CASREQGLSNYGYTF. The CDR3 DNA sequence: TGTGCCAGCCGGGAACAGGGACTGTCGAACTATGGCTACACCTTC.

This clonotype was found a few times. The CDR3 sequence is CAYDTGELFF. As DNA, the CDR3 is TGTGCCTACGACACCGGGGAGCTGTTTTTT. The rearrangement uses TRBV30 and TRBJ2-2; D is unresolved. The germline CDR1 and CDR2 sequences are GTSNPN and SVGIG (reference sequence). V was cut by 7 bases and J by 3 bases, with 3 bases left in between. There are 10 residues in the CDR3. Full variable domain (missing parts from reference TRBV30 and TRBJ2-2): SQTIHQWPATLVQPVGSPLSLECTVEGTSNPNLYWYRQAAGRGLQLLFYSVGIGQISSEVPQNLSASRPQDRQFILSSKKLLLSDSGFYLCAYDTGELFFGEGSRLTVL.